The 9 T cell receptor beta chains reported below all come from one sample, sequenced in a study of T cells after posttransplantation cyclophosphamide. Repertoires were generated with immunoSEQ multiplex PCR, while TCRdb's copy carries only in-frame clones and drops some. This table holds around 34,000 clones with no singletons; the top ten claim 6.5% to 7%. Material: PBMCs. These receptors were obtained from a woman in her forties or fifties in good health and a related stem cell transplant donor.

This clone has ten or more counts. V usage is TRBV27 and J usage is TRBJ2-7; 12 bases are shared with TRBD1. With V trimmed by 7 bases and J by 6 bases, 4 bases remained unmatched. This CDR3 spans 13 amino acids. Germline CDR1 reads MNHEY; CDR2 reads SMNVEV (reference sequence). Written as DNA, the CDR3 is TGTGCCAGCATGGGGACAGGGGGCTCCGAGCAGTACTTC. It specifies CASMGTGGSEQYF.

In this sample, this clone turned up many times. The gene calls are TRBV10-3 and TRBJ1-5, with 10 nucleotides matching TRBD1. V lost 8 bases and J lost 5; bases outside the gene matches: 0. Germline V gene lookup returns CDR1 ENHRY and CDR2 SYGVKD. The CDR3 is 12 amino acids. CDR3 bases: TGTGCCATCGGGACAGGGGATCAGCCCCAGCATTTT. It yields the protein CAIGTGDQPQHF.

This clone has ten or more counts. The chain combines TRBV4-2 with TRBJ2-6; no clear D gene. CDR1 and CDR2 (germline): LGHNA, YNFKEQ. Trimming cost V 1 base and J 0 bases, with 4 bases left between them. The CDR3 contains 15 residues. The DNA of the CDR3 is TGTGCCAGCAGCCAAGCTTTCTCTGGGGCCAACGTCCTGACTTTC. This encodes CASSQAFSGANVLTF.

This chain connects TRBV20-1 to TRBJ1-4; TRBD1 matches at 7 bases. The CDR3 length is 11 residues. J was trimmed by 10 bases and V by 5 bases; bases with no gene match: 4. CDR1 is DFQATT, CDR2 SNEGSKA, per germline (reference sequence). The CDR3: CSALQGLKLFF. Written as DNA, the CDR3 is TGCAGTGCTTTACAGGGGTTAAAACTGTTTTTT.

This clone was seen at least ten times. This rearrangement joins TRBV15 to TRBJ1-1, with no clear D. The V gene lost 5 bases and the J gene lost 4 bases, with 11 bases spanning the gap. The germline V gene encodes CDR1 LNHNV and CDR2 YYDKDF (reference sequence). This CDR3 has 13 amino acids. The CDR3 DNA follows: TGTGCCACCAGCCCCCGAGCGAGCACTGAAGCTTTCTTT. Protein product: CATSPRASTEAFF.

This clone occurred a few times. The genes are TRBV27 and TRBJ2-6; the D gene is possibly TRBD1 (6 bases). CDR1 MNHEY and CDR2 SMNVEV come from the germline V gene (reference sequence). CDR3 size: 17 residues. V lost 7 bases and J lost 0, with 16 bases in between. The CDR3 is CASKSAGAYSGANVLTF. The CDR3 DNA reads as TGTGCCAGCAAGAGCGCAGGGGCCTACTCTGGGGCCAACGTCCTGACTTTC.

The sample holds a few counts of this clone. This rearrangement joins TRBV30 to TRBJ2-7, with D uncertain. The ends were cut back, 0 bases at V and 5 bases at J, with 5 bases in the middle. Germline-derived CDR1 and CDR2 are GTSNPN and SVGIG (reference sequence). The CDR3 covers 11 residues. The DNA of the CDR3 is TGTGCCTGGAGTGTGTCTGACGAGCAGTACTTC. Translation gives CAWSVSDEQYF.

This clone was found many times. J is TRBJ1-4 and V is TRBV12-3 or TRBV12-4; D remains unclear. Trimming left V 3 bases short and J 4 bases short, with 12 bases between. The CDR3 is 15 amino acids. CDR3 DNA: TGTGCCAGCAGTTTGCTGGGCAGGAATAATGAAAAACTGTTTTTT. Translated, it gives CASSLLGRNNEKLFF.

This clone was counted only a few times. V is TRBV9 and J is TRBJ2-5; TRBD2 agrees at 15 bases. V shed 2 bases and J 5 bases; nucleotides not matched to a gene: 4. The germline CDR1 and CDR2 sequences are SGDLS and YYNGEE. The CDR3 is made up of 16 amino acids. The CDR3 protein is CASSVGLAGGMETQYF. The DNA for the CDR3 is TGTGCCAGCAGCGTGGGACTAGCGGGAGGCATGGAGACCCAGTACTTC.